This TCR beta chain was observed in a study of human CD8 memory T cell subsets. The CDR3 length is 16 residues. Per the germline V gene, CDR1 is KGHDR and CDR2 is SFDVKD. General study findings and limits: Diversity, measured as normalized Shannon-Wiener diversity, was similarly high in stem-like memory and precursor exhausted T cells. Effector memory cells did not share this. Chao1-based estimation suggested that stem-like memory T cells exhibit greater diversity than precursor exhausted T cells.

By UMI-labeled 5' RACE, the TCR beta libraries were made. From the 5' RACE reads, TCRdb lists one entry per CDR3 protein and no DNA. Recorded for this sample: some 3,700 distinct CDR3 sequences. This clonotype is classed as medium-sized by frequency. No antigen is known for it. Buffy coats donated by healthy individuals were the origin of the PBMC. From duplicate vials of 150,000 sorted CD8+ T cells per subset, RNA was isolated. The chain joins TRBV24-1 to TRBJ2-1; without DNA, the TCRdb call of TRBD2 cannot be checked. The sequence was collected from a human donor in good health. The sample comprised CD8+ T cells from PBMCs. The CDR3 here is CATSDLGLAGRDEQFF.